The 11 T cell receptor beta chains given below trace back to one sample, sequenced in a study of cytomegalovirus exposure and HLA in healthy donors (dated by TCRdb to between 2016 and 2019). Library creation used the immunoSEQ multiplex PCR assay. The multiplex PCR relied on a mix of 60 forward primers for TCR Vbeta segments and 13 reverse primers for TCR Jbeta segments. The source is immuneACCESS, and TCRdb retained only in-frame sequences with V and J called. Part of the clones is not carried over; for the studies checked, unresolved V genes explain less than half of this, and the remainder is unexplained. The sample table contains fewer than 200,000 clones; only one count was recorded for roughly 78% of them. Roughly 0.65% of the sample is held by the ten biggest clonotypes. Specimen: PBMCs. These receptors came from a boy aged 10-17 years in good health and CMV-seronegative.

This sequence joins TRBV6-1 and TRBJ1-5; 10 nucleotides line up with TRBD1. V trimming: 4 bases; J trimming: 5 bases; junction bases outside the gene matches: 2. From germline, CDR1 is MNHNS and CDR2 SASEGT. This CDR3 spans 14 amino acids. The chain's CDR3 is CASSGDRGYQPQHF. CDR3 bases: TGTGCCAGCAGTGGGGACAGGGGTTATCAGCCCCAGCATTTT.

This chain joins TRBV11-3 and TRBJ2-5; the match to TRBD2 covers 10 bases. There are 16 residues in the CDR3. CDR1 and CDR2 from the germline V gene are SGHNT and YENEEA. V lost 2 bases to trimming and J lost 2 bases; unmatched junction nucleotides: 5. The CDR3 nucleotides read TGTGCCAGCAGCTTATTCAGACTAGCGGGTCAAGAGACCCAGTACTTC. Translated: CASSLFRLAGQETQYF. Looking up the rest from reference TRBV11-3 and TRBJ2-5 gives the full variable domain: EAGVVQSPRYKIIEKKQPVAFWCNPISGHNTLYWYLQNLGQGPELLIRYENEEAVDDSQLPKDRFSAERLKGVDSTLKIQPAELGDSAVYLCASSLFRLAGQETQYFGPGTRLLVL.

Concerning this clone: An end of the junction differs from the germline gene, which may be a read error. This sequence joins TRBV7-9 and TRBJ2-1, with D possibly matching TRBD2 (5 bases). The CDR3 runs 11 residues. CDR1 is SEHNR, CDR2 FQNEAQ, per germline (reference sequence). CDR3 sequence: CSSSFKREQFF. The CDR3 coding sequence is TGTTCCAGCAGCTTTAAGCGGGAGCAGTTCTTC.

The CDR3 sequence: CASSSRLAGTSYNEQFF. The CDR3 nucleotides are TGTGCCAGCAGCTCCCGCTTAGCGGGGACTTCTTACAATGAGCAGTTCTTC. The chain links TRBV7-9 to TRBJ2-1; 8 bases fit TRBD2. CDR1 is SEHNR and CDR2 is FQNEAQ in the germline V gene (reference sequence). Unmatched junction bases numbered 12, after V lost 4 bases and J lost 4 bases. This CDR3 comprises 17 residues. Variable domain in full (rest from reference TRBV7-9 and TRBJ2-1): DTGVSQNPRHKITKRGQNVTFRCDPISEHNRLYWYRQTLGQGPEFLTYFQNEAQLEKSRLLSDRFSAERPKGSFSTLEIQRTEQGDSAMYLCASSSRLAGTSYNEQFFGPGTRLTVL.

This clone has only a few counts. This chain links TRBV7-3 with TRBJ1-5, with a weak D call TRBD1 (5 bases). V was cut by 5 bases and J by 1 base, with 21 bases left in between. The CDR3 is made up of 18 amino acids. CDR1 and CDR2 (germline): SGHTA, FQGTGA. The CDR3 loop is CASSKELQATESNQPQHF. The CDR3, as DNA: TGTGCCAGCAGCAAGGAACTTCAAGCGACAGAGAGCAATCAGCCCCAGCATTTT. Full variable domain (outside the CDR3, taken from reference TRBV7-3 and TRBJ1-5): GAGVSQTPSNKVTEKGKYVELRCDPISGHTALYWYRQSLGQGPEFLIYFQGTGAADDSGLPNDRFFAVRPEGSVSTLKIQRTERGDSAVYLCASSKELQATESNQPQHFGDGTRLSIL.

In regard to this clone: Within the sample, other DNA sequences also encode this same CDR3. The chain employs TRBV30 and TRBJ2-3; D uncertain. The CDR3 length is 12 residues. The germline gives CDR1 GTSNPN, CDR2 SVGIG (reference sequence). V was clipped by 3 bases and J by 2 bases, with 6 bases between them. Here the CDR3 DNA reads TGTGCCTGGAGCCCCAACACAGATACGCAGTATTTT. Translated: CAWSPNTDTQYF.

V is TRBV5-5 and J is TRBJ1-1; maybe TRBD1 (5 bases). CDR1 is SGHKS, CDR2 YYEKEE, per germline (reference sequence). The length of the CDR3 is 15 residues. Trimming took 2 bases from V and 4 from J, leaving 15 bases between them. The CDR3 reads CASSLGIRGGTEAFF. The CDR3 DNA reads TGTGCCAGCAGCTTAGGGATTAGGGGTGGCACTGAAGCTTTCTTT.

The CDR3 DNA reads as TGTGCCAGCAGCTTGCGCCGCGGTCAGTCTAGCACAGATACGCAGTATTTT. Protein product: CASSLRRGQSSTDTQYF. This chain links TRBV5-6 with TRBJ2-3; no clear D gene. Germline V gene lookup returns CDR1 SGHDT and CDR2 YYEEEE. This CDR3 comprises 17 residues. V dropped 1 base and J dropped 0 bases, with 15 bases sitting between them.

The rearrangement joins TRBV29-1 to TRBJ1-2; weak D call: TRBD1 (6 bases). This CDR3 spans 11 amino acids. Trimming shortened V by 6 bases and J by 4 bases, and 9 bases separated the two germline ends. The germline V gene encodes CDR1 SQVTM and CDR2 ANQGSEA. CDR3 sequence reads: CSVKGGYGYTF. The CDR3, as DNA: TGCAGCGTGAAAGGGGGCTATGGCTACACCTTC.

The V call is TRBV6-1, the J call TRBJ2-1, with D possibly TRBD2 on 6 matching bases. The CDR3 length is 16 residues. V lost 3 bases and J 4 bases, leaving 16 bases between the germline ends. The germline V gene encodes CDR1 MNHNS and CDR2 SASEGT. DNA for the CDR3: TGTGCCAGCAGTGAGAGTTCCCTAGCGAGGTACAATGAGCAGTTCTTC. This translates into CASSESSLARYNEQFF.

The chain employs TRBV2 and TRBJ2-3; 11 nucleotides match TRBD2. After removal of 0 bases from V and 0 bases from J, the junction contained 11 bases not matched to a gene. Germline V CDR1 and CDR2: SNHLY, FYNNEI. The CDR3 consists of 20 residues. As DNA, the CDR3 is TGTGCCAGCAGTGAAGCGCTTCCGCTAGCGGGGGGCAAAAGCACAGATACGCAGTATTTT. Translating it yields CASSEALPLAGGKSTDTQYF.